Each of the 5 T cell receptor beta chains below was sequenced from the same sample in a study of cytomegalovirus exposure and HLA in healthy donors. 13 Jbeta primers and 60 Vbeta primers were used for the PCR. Sequenced by immunoSEQ multiplex PCR; TCRdb stores in-frame clones only, minus some. The sample includes approximately 220,000 clones, roughly 84% of them seen just once. Sequencing was performed on PBMCs. These TCRs come from a boy between 2 and 10 years old in good health and CMV-seronegative.

This clone was picked up one time. The chain uses TRBV5-1 and TRBJ2-7, with D possibly being TRBD1 (5 bases). Germline CDR1 reads SGHRS; CDR2 reads YFSETQ. Between the trimmed V and J ends, which lost 4 bases and 0 bases, there was a span of 20 bases. This CDR3 contains 17 residues. The CDR3 region is CASSNPRGNWFSYEQYF. CDR3 DNA sequence: TGCGCCAGCAGCAACCCAAGGGGAAATTGGTTCTCCTACGAGCAGTACTTC. Variable domain in full (rest from reference TRBV5-1 and TRBJ2-7): KAGVTQTPRYLIKTRGQQVTLSCSPISGHRSVSWYQQTPGQGLQFLFEYFSETQRNKGNFPGRFSGRQFSNSRSEMNVSTLELGDSALYLCASSNPRGNWFSYEQYFGPGTRLTVT.

The CDR3 region is CASSQEVVAGGPYRTDTQYF. In nucleotides, the CDR3 is TGTGCCAGCAGCCAAGAAGTTGTCGCGGGGGGCCCCTACCGCACAGATACGCAGTATTTT. The chain recombines TRBV4-2 with TRBJ2-3; TRBD2 matches at 8 bases. The V and J ends lost 0 bases and 1 base, in that order; junction bases with no gene match: 15. Germline-derived CDR1 and CDR2 are LGHNA and YNFKEQ. This CDR3 is built from 20 residues.

The gene calls are TRBV27 and TRBJ2-5; 7 bases fit TRBD1. Near its end, the DNA agrees better with TRBJ2-7, so the J call may be wrong. The length of the CDR3 is 14 residues. CDR1 and CDR2 (germline): MNHEY, SMNVEV (reference sequence). The CDR3 is CASSLWTGSYEQYF. CDR3 sequence (DNA): TGTGCCAGCAGTTTGTGGACAGGCTCCTACGAGCAGTACTTC.

CDR3 nucleotide sequence: TGTGCCAGCAACAACGGACTGCCGAACACTGAAGCTTTCTTT. Translating gives CASNNGLPNTEAFF. The V gene is TRBV6-1, the J gene TRBJ1-1; unclear D gene. This CDR3 is built from 14 residues. Germline lookup yields CDR1 MNHNS and CDR2 SASEGT. Trimming removed 7 bases from V and 1 base from J, with 13 bases in between.

This clone was picked up one time. The CDR3 here is CAWSPDRGRGPYF. The CDR3 DNA reads as TGTGCCTGGAGTCCGGACAGGGGGCGGGGCCCGTACTTC. V and J are TRBV30 and TRBJ2-7; TRBD1 agrees at 11 bases. Unmatched junction bases numbered 9, after V lost 2 bases and J lost 12 bases. Germline-derived CDR1 and CDR2 are GTSNPN and SVGIG (reference sequence). The CDR3 extends over 13 amino acids. The variable domain in full, with the rest retrieved from reference TRBV30 and TRBJ2-7, is SQTIHQWPATLVQPVGSPLSLECTVEGTSNPNLYWYRQAAGRGLQLLFYSVGIGQISSEVPQNLSASRPQDRQFILSSKKLLLSDSGFYLCAWSPDRGRGPYFGPGTRLTVT.